This T cell receptor (beta chain) was identified in a study of Graves' ophthalmopathy and Graves' hyperthyroidism. General study findings and limits: With a specificity of roughly 72% and a sensitivity of roughly 71%, the model predicted ophthalmopathy progression.

This clonotype was counted once. Its target is unknown. The germline gene is not matched at one end of the junction; a read error may be the cause. The authors amplified TCR beta CDR3 regions, and they did so from RNA transcripts for repertoire sequencing. Investigators did first-round RT-PCR with HTBI primers, then second-round multiplex PCR. TCRdb analysed the multiplex PCR reads with MiXCR anew, one entry per CDR3 protein. Of fewer than 70,000 distinct CDR3 sequences listed, about half are singletons. Germline CDR1 is SGHVS and CDR2 is FQNEAQ. CDR3 length equals 13 residues. Material for sequencing was peripheral blood. The rearrangement links TRBV7-8 to TRBJ2-7; 7 bases fit TRBD1. The receptor was derived from an adult woman with Graves' ophthalmopathy. CDR3 residues: CASSLRTGGPLDF. The CDR3 DNA reads as TGTGCCAGCAGCTTAAGGACAGGCGGCCCTCTGGACTTC.